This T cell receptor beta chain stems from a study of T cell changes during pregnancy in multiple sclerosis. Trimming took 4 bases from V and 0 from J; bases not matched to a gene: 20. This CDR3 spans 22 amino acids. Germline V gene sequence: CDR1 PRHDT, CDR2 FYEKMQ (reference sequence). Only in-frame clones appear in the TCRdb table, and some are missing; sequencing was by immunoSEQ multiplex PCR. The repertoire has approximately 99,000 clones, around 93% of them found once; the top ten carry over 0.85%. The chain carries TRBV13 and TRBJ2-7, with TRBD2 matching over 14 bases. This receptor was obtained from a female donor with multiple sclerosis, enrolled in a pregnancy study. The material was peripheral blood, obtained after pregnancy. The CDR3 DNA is TGTGCCAGCAGCTCCCGACCTGGTGGACTAGCGGGAGGCCTAATAGGCTCCTACGAGCAGTACTTC. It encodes CASSSRPGGLAGGLIGSYEQYF.